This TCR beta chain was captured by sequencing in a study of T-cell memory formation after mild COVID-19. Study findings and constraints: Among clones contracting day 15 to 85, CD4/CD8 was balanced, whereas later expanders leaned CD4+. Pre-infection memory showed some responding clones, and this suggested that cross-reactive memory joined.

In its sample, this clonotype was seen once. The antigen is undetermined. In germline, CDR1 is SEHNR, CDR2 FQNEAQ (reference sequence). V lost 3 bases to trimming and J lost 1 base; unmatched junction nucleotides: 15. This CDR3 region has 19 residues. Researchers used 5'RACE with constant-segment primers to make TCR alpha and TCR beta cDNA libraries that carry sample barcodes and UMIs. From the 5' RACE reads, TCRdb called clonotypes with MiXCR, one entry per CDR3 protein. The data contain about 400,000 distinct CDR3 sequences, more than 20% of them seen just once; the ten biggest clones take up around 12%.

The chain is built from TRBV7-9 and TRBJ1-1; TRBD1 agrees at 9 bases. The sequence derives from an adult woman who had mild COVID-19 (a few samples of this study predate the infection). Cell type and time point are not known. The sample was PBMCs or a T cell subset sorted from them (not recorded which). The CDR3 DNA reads TGTGCCAGCAGCTTCAAGTTACCGGGACAGGGAAGAAGGAACACTGAAGCTTTCTTT. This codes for CASSFKLPGQGRRNTEAFF. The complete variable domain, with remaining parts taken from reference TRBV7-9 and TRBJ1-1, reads DTGVSQNPRHKITKRGQNVTFRCDPISEHNRLYWYRQTLGQGPEFLTYFQNEAQLEKSRLLSDRFSAERPKGSFSTLEIQRTEQGDSAMYLCASSFKLPGQGRRNTEAFFGQGTRLTVV.